This TCR beta chain derives from a study of Ad26.COV2.S vaccination and SARS-CoV-2 variants. Some clones are missing from TCRdb's copy, which holds only in-frame ones; the method was immunoSEQ multiplex PCR. Among about 480,000 clones listed, 70% to 90% were seen once. Comments on this clone: Its antigen is undetermined.

Findings and caveats of the study: Ad26.COV2.S recipients had broader spike-specific TCRs (P = 0.0014). Measures of TCR breadth and depth may have fallen short of total T cell responses.

With V trimmed by 4 bases and J by 7 bases, 12 bases remained unmatched. The CDR3 has 16 amino acids. Germline CDR1 is LGHNA and CDR2 is YNFKEQ. Specified treatment: roughly 18 received Ad26.COV2.S at low or high dose, single or two shots; several received placebo; per-sample allocation not given. On day 63 after the first injection, vaccine and placebo recipients gave samples. The chain combines TRBV4-2 with TRBJ2-2; 7 bases are a match to TRBD2. The sample consisted of peripheral blood, taken in a trial of Ad26.COV2.S vaccine versus placebo. The TCR originated in a person aged 18-65 years who received the Ad26.COV2.S COVID-19 vaccine or a placebo. Written as DNA, the CDR3 is TGTGCCAGCAGCCCCACCGCGGGAGATTGGGGCGGGGAGCTGTTTTTT. It specifies CASSPTAGDWGGELFF.